The 21 T cell receptor beta chains reported below all come from one sample, sequenced in a study of blood T cell repertoires in COVID-19. The table came from immunoSEQ multiplex PCR; TCRdb's copy has only in-frame clones and leaves some out. This sample has 250,000 or so clones, with roughly 86% found just once. Sequencing was done on a sample of peripheral blood. Source of these receptors: a man in his forties with active or convalescent COVID-19.

This chain uses TRBV5-1 with TRBJ2-2; TRBD2 agrees at 8 bases. Germline-derived CDR1 and CDR2 are SGHRS and YFSETQ. V trimming: 3 bases; J trimming: 3 bases; junction bases outside the gene matches: 1. CDR3 length: 14 amino acids. CDR3 in amino acids: CASSSSGYTGELFF. CDR3 in DNA: TGCGCCAGCAGCTCTAGCGGGTACACCGGGGAGCTGTTTTTT.

In regard to this clone: This could be a read error, since a much larger clone is one nucleotide away. The chain couples TRBV7-8 to TRBJ1-3; 8 bases are shared with TRBD1. The CDR3 consists of 15 residues. Germline V lookup: CDR1 SGHVS, CDR2 FQNEAQ. V dropped 5 bases and J dropped 2; count of bases not matched to a gene: 5. CDR3 DNA: TGTGCCAGCAGCCCGGACAGGGCGGCTGGAAACACCATATATTTT. The encoded protein is CASSPDRAAGNTIYF.

The V gene is TRBV19, the J gene TRBJ2-2, with D possibly TRBD2 on 7 matching bases. The CDR3 sequence is 16 residues long. The germline CDR1 and CDR2 sequences are LNHDA and SQIVND (reference sequence). V was shortened by 1 base and J by 6 bases, with 15 bases between the two germline ends. The CDR3 spells CASSIGRRGAAGELFF. The CDR3 DNA is TGTGCCAGTAGTATAGGTCGACGGGGGGCCGCCGGGGAGCTGTTTTTT.

This clone has only one observation. J is TRBJ2-7 and V is TRBV9, with 7 bases matching TRBD1. CDR1 and CDR2 (germline): SGDLS, YYNGEE. Trimming removed 6 bases from V and 2 bases from J; junction bases left unmatched: 8. This CDR3 comprises 14 residues. In DNA, the CDR3 is TGTGCCAGCACCCAGGGGGTCGAGACCTACGAGCAGTACTTC. Its protein is CASTQGVETYEQYF. Based on the CDR3 plus reference TRBV9 and TRBJ2-7, the full variable domain is DSGVTQTPKHLITATGQRVTLRCSPRSGDLSVYWYQQSLDQGLQFLIQYYNGEERAKGNILERFSAQQFPDLHSELNLSSLELGDSALYFCASTQGVETYEQYFGPGTRLTVT.

This clone has a single count. The V gene is TRBV29-1, the J gene TRBJ2-3, with D uncertain. Germline CDR1 and CDR2: SQVTM and ANQGSEA. V was cut by 4 bases and J by 6 bases, with 11 bases left in between. This CDR3 is built from 12 residues. CDR3 in DNA: TGCAGCGTTGCTCCGGGTGGGGATACGCAGTATTTT. Amino acid sequence: CSVAPGGDTQYF.

This rearrangement joins TRBV30 to TRBJ2-5, with a weak D call TRBD2 (5 bases). The germline V gene encodes CDR1 GTSNPN and CDR2 SVGIG (reference sequence). The CDR3 has 15 amino acids. V was clipped by 2 bases and J by 5 bases, with 18 bases between them. The CDR3 nucleotides read TGTGCCTGGAGTCGGAAGTCAGACCAGCGGGAGACCCAGTACTTC. Translated: CAWSRKSDQRETQYF.

The rearrangement joins TRBV19 to TRBJ2-5, with TRBD2 matching 8 bases. Germline values: CDR1 LNHDA, CDR2 SQIVND (reference sequence). After removal of 5 bases from V and 0 bases from J, the junction contained 8 bases not matched to a gene. This CDR3 region has 16 residues. In nucleotides, the CDR3 is TGTGCCAGTAGTGCGTGGTCTAGCGGGTACCAAGAGACCCAGTACTTC. It translates to CASSAWSSGYQETQYF.

This chain links TRBV4-1 with TRBJ2-5; 9 bases are shared with TRBD1. V gave up 2 bases and J gave up 7 bases; unmatched junction bases: 5. Per the germline V gene, CDR1 is MGHRA and CDR2 is YSYEKL. The CDR3 is 14 residues long. The CDR3 reads CASSQPQGAGTQYF. The CDR3 DNA sequence: TGCGCCAGCAGCCAACCACAGGGGGCGGGGACCCAGTACTTC.

The chain recombines TRBV2 with TRBJ2-3, with D maybe TRBD2 (5 bases). The germline gives CDR1 SNHLY, CDR2 FYNNEI. The CDR3 has 13 residues. The V and J ends lost 5 bases and 8 bases respectively, with 14 bases between them. The CDR3 nucleotides read TGTGCCAGCAGTTCTTCTGGAGGAGCTACGCAGTATTTT. Protein product: CASSSSGGATQYF.

The J gene is TRBJ1-3, the V gene TRBV5-1; D remains ambiguous. CDR3 length equals 16 residues. Germline assignment: CDR1 SGHRS and CDR2 YFSETQ. Trimming cost V 6 bases and J 0 bases, with 16 bases left between them. The CDR3 is CASTSAGIVSGNTIYF. In nucleotides, the CDR3 is TGCGCCAGCACATCGGCAGGCATCGTCTCTGGAAACACCATATATTTT.

This clone was counted a few times. The genes are TRBV3-1 (or the pseudogene TRBV3-2) and TRBJ1-6, with 7 bases lining up with TRBD1. Germline CDR1 reads LGHDT; CDR2 reads YNNKEL (reference sequence). J was trimmed by 10 bases and V by 3 bases; bases with no gene match: 9. This CDR3 region has 15 residues. The chain's CDR3 is CASSQLPTGRSPLHF. CDR3 coding DNA: TGTGCCAGCAGCCAGCTCCCGACAGGGCGGTCACCCCTCCACTTT.

V gene TRBV5-6 combines with J gene TRBJ2-1; 14 bases fit TRBD2. The germline CDR1 and CDR2 sequences are SGHDT and YYEEEE. V gave up 9 bases and J gave up 10 bases; unmatched junction bases: 12. This CDR3 is 15 amino acids long. Written as DNA, the CDR3 is TGTGCCACCCGCCGTGGGACTAGCGGGAGCGTAGAGCAGTTCTTC. Its translation: CATRRGTSGSVEQFF. Full variable domain (missing parts from reference TRBV5-6 and TRBJ2-1): DAGVTQSPTHLIKTRGQQVTLRCSPKSGHDTVSWYQQALGQGPQFIFQYYEEEERQRGNFPDRFSGHQFPNYSSELNVNALLLGDSALYLCATRRGTSGSVEQFFGPGTRLTVL.

This rearrangement joins TRBV6-5 to TRBJ2-2; the D gene is possibly TRBD1 (6 bases). Germline assignment: CDR1 MNHEY and CDR2 SVGAGI. This CDR3 contains 13 residues. Trimming took 0 bases from V and 13 from J, leaving 12 bases between them. Here the CDR3 reads CASSYSGGSWLFF. In DNA, the CDR3 is TGTGCCAGCAGTTACTCAGGGGGAAGTTGGCTGTTTTTT.

The V call is TRBV5-1, the J call TRBJ2-7, with 10 bases lining up with TRBD1. The CDR3 extends over 15 amino acids. V lost 6 bases, J lost 6 bases, and 12 bases stayed unmatched. Germline CDR1 reads SGHRS; CDR2 reads YFSETQ. CDR3 sequence reads: CASTLVGTGVPEQYF. As DNA, the CDR3 is TGCGCCAGCACCCTGGTGGGGACAGGGGTTCCCGAGCAGTACTTC.

The V call is TRBV9, the J call TRBJ2-5; D may be TRBD1 (6 bases). V lost 4 bases, J lost 7 bases, and 14 bases lay in between. The germline V gene has CDR1 SGDLS and CDR2 YYNGEE. The CDR3 has 13 residues. The CDR3 here is CASSPRQEGTQYF. The CDR3 DNA sequence: TGTGCCAGCAGCCCCCGACAGGAAGGGACCCAGTACTTC.

The CDR3 sequence is CASSLSGPGTQYF. For the CDR3, the DNA is TGTGCCAGCAGTCTTAGCGGTCCGGGGACCCAGTACTTC. The V gene is TRBV12-3 or TRBV12-4, the J gene TRBJ2-5, with a weak D call TRBD2 (6 bases). The V end lost 5 bases, the J end lost 7 bases, and 14 bases lay between the germline ends. The CDR3 is 13 amino acids.

The chain uses TRBV5-6 and TRBJ2-5; 11 bases map to TRBD2. Germline assignment: CDR1 SGHDT and CDR2 YYEEEE. This CDR3 is built from 15 residues. V shed 2 bases, J shed 3 bases, and the junction held 3 bases outside the gene matches. CDR3 sequence (DNA): TGTGCCAGCAGCTTCTCTAGCGGGGGGAAAGAGACCCAGTACTTC. Translated, it gives CASSFSSGGKETQYF. The whole variable domain, remainder taken from reference TRBV5-6 and TRBJ2-5, is DAGVTQSPTHLIKTRGQQVTLRCSPKSGHDTVSWYQQALGQGPQFIFQYYEEEERQRGNFPDRFSGHQFPNYSSELNVNALLLGDSALYLCASSFSSGGKETQYFGPGTRLLVL.

The table lists this clone with a few counts. V and J are TRBV7-9 and TRBJ1-4; a possible D gene is TRBD1 (6 bases). Germline V gene lookup returns CDR1 SEHNR and CDR2 FQNEAQ (reference sequence). Between the trimmed V and J ends, which lost 5 bases and 4 bases, there was a span of 17 bases. This CDR3 region has 16 residues. CDR3 sequence reads: CASSEPAADSNEKLFF. The CDR3 DNA sequence: TGTGCCAGCAGCGAGCCGGCCGCGGACAGTAATGAAAAACTGTTTTTT.

The V gene is TRBV12-3 or TRBV12-4, the J gene TRBJ2-7, with D perhaps matching TRBD2 (5 bases). Between the trimmed V and J ends, which lost 3 bases and 0 bases, there was a span of 6 bases. The CDR3 contains 13 residues. The DNA of the CDR3 is TGTGCCAGCAGTTTTGAGGGCTCCTACGAGCAGTACTTC. Translating gives CASSFEGSYEQYF.

The CDR3 nucleotides are TGTGCCACCCTAGGAGGAACTAACTATGGCTACACCTTC. This sequence encodes CATLGGTNYGYTF. The J gene is TRBJ1-2, the V gene TRBV12-3 or TRBV12-4; the D is unclear. CDR3 length: 13 amino acids. The V and J ends lost 10 bases and 0 bases respectively, with 12 bases between them.

The chain joins TRBV7-8 to TRBJ2-3, with a weak D call TRBD1 (5 bases). The CDR3 runs 12 residues. Per germline, CDR1 SGHVS and CDR2 FQNEAQ. V was clipped by 1 base and J by 12 bases, with 11 bases between them. In nucleotides, the CDR3 is TGTGCCAGCAGCTTAGTTGTGGGGCGCCAGTATTTT. Protein product: CASSLVVGRQYF. The full variable domain, in which reference TRBV7-8 and TRBJ2-3 provide the parts outside the CDR3, is GAGVSQSPRYKVAKRGQDVALRCDPISGHVSLFWYQQALGQGPEFLTYFQNEAQLDKSGLPSDRFFAERPEGSVSTLKIQRTQQEDSAVYLCASSLVVGRQYFGPGTRLTVL.